This T cell receptor beta chain originates from a study of cytomegalovirus exposure and HLA in healthy donors. The donors were members of the validation cohort, which comprised around 110 subjects and was separate from the first cohort of 730 or so subjects. About this clone: The target antigen is unknown.

Sequencing used immunoSEQ multiplex PCR; TCRdb keeps in-frame clones, though not all of them. The sample consists of roughly 230,000 clones, roughly 88% of them appearing once. Study-wide results and limits: Most TCR sequences were rare, but some public TCRs occurred in many donors.

The clonotype was recovered from a woman in her twenties or thirties in good health and CMV-seronegative. Sequenced: PBMCs.

CDR3 nucleotide sequence: TGTGCCAGCAGTCCGACGCCCGGGACTAGCCCAAACAATGAGCAGTTCTTC. Protein product: CASSPTPGTSPNNEQFF. V usage is TRBV27 and J usage is TRBJ2-1, with TRBD2 matching over 9 bases. Germline V CDR1 and CDR2: MNHEY, SMNVEV (reference sequence). The length of the CDR3 is 17 residues. With V trimmed by 5 bases and J by 5 bases, 13 bases remained unmatched.